This TCR beta chain was obtained from a study of graft-versus-host responses after intestinal transplantation (dated by TCRdb to the early 2020s). General notes on the study: Recipients received multivisceral, liver-intestinal, or isolated intestinal transplants. Of the approximately 24 intestinal transplant recipients enrolled in the cohort, one of whom was a retransplant, a few patients without pretransplant specimens were excluded. To identify alloreactive clones, pre-transplant mixed lymphocyte reaction products were sequenced and then compared with unstimulated pre-transplant donor and recipient T cells. Rather than going through the commercial service, samples from three later patients were sequenced in-house on an Illumina MiSeq and processed with MiXCR. A peak of at least 4% donor T cells among recipient peripheral blood mononuclear cells was the definition used for donor T cell macrochimerism. Every recipient was given anti-thymocyte globulin induction, then maintenance tacrolimus and steroids for about three years. After intestinal transplantation, graft-versus-host and host-versus-graft alloreactive T cell clones in the graft, circulation and bone marrow were tracked using bulk TCR-beta CDR3 sequencing.

In regard to this clone: Its antigen specificity is not known. Base qualities are not provided; no much larger clone lies one nucleotide away.

Read against the paper, the sample's time point label means: cells obtained before transplantation from donor or recipient. CD3+CD4+ and CD3+CD8+ populations were FACS-sorted from unstimulated pre-transplant donor and recipient cells taken from spleen or lymph nodes. Measured from the cysteine to the phenylalanine, the CDR3 is 12 residues long. Just the 36-base CDR3 DNA is kept, in frame starting at base 1. Trimming at the junction amounts to 7 bases on V and 0 bases on J, and the germline ends lie 3 bases apart. CDR1 and CDR2, looked up from the germline V gene, are MNHNS and SASEGT. The library relied on the immunoSEQ multiplex PCR assay. In most patients, genomic DNA was isolated using the Qiagen DNeasy Blood and Tissue Kit and sent frozen to Adaptive Biotechnologies for TCR sequencing. Adaptive Biotechnologies carried out high-throughput TCR-beta CDR3 sequencing of genomic DNA for most patients. The published analysis was carried out like this. TCR sequencing data were retrieved from Adaptive's ImmunoSEQ software for roughly 17 patients, whereas a few other patients were processed with MiXCR and VDJtools. CD4 versus CD8 sorting errors were corrected by removing sequences found in both subsets at a frequency ratio below 5:1. Because the origin of CDR3 nucleotide sequences shared between donor and recipient could not be assigned, those sequences were removed. To be classed as alloreactive, a clone needed at least 2-fold expansion over unstimulated cells and a minimum CFSE-low frequency of 0.002% (template counts) or 0.001% (read counts). Mappable clones were those detected in sequenced pre-transplant spleen, lymph node, or MLR CFSE-low populations of the donor or recipient. Cumulative frequency of alloreactive clones was calculated as a percentage of all sequences weighted by copy number. This is the immuneACCESS table as TCRdb keeps it, with only in-frame sequences that have V and J called. A part of the clones is gone; compared with another copy, unresolved V genes explain less than half, and the rest is unexplained. That table gives V, J and clone size, and the DNA gave D and trimming. Present in this sample are tens of thousands of clones, roughly 92% of which were seen just once. Approximately 0.3% of the sample belongs to the ten largest clones.

General study outcomes and caveats: In the allografts of patients with donor T cell macrochimerism, GvH to HvG T cell clonal ratios were high. GvH clones turned up in recipient bone marrow, with some appearing earlier in ileal mucosa or blood, a pattern consistent with an intestinal mucosal origin. Conclusions were limited by the relatively low number and heterogeneity of intestinal transplant patients. Peak levels of circulating GvH clones were associated with declines in HvG clones early after transplant.

This sequence originates from a human donor who received an intestinal transplant. Here the sequenced sample was unstimulated CD4+ T cells sorted from spleen or lymph node cells, taken before intestinal transplant. This chain is built from TRBV6-1 and TRBJ2-2, with the D gene too uncertain to name. The sequenced DNA: TGTGCCAGCAACGCGAACACCGGGGAGCTGTTTTTT. It translates as CASNANTGELFF.